This T cell receptor (beta chain) originates from a study of OX40 agonist ivuxolimab in advanced cancers. Study-wide background: Enrollees could have had prior anti-PD-1, anti-PD-L1 or anti-CTLA-4 therapy, which about 42% had received. Study-wide results and caveats: Compared with CD4+, CD8+ T cells on average had more expanded clones. In the 0.1-3.0 mg/kg groups, partial responders showed among the lowest expansion.

This clone has a handful of counts. What it recognizes is unknown. Baseline was the first blood sampling point, followed by cycle 4 day 1 and cycle 7 day 1. The CDR3 runs 16 residues. Germline CDR1 SGHNT, CDR2 YYREEE (reference sequence). V shed 0 bases and J shed 0 bases, with 12 bases lying between them. Sequenced by immunoSEQ multiplex PCR; TCRdb stores in-frame clones only, minus some. In the table there are around 99,000 clones, approximately 90% of which are singletons. The chain is built from TRBV5-4 and TRBJ1-1; D is ambiguous. This TCR derives from an adult with an advanced solid tumor such as melanoma, head and neck, liver or kidney cancer. The material sequenced was CD4+ or CD8+ T cells sorted from blood, taken in a trial of the OX40 agonist ivuxolimab. The CDR3 here is CASSLEGSIMNTEAFF. CDR3 coding DNA: TGTGCCAGCAGCTTGGAGGGCAGCATCATGAACACTGAAGCTTTCTTT.